These T cell receptor beta chains were read from a single sample in a study of blood T cell repertoires in COVID-19. Repertoires were generated with immunoSEQ multiplex PCR, while TCRdb's copy carries only in-frame clones and drops some. The sample has around 200,000 clones, roughly nine tenths seen once. Specimen: peripheral blood. The receptors shown here come from a woman between 50 and 59 years old with acute or convalescent COVID-19. Both conserved end residues are part of each CDR3. Not all rows give a size; the values are once, few, many and, for expanded clones, a class.

j_gene	abundance	v_gene	CDR3aa
TRBJ1-3	.	TRBV25-1	CASSGPGGRRNTIYF
TRBJ2-5	.	TRBV18	CASSPITGGQETQYF
TRBJ2-7	.	TRBV10-3	CAISESGTGNDEQYF
TRBJ1-5	.	TRBV4-1	CASSQGLGTGYQPQHF
TRBJ2-5	.	TRBV19	CASSIDLSGLAGRETQYF
TRBJ2-1	.	TRBV7-9	CASSHSGGYNEQFF
TRBJ1-6	.	TRBV7-2	CASSLDRVLISPLHF
TRBJ2-2	.	TRBV27	CASTRTSGSNTGELFF
TRBJ2-2	.	TRBV5-6	CASIGEGRAVF
TRBJ2-3	.	TRBV6-5	CASRAGGLTDTQYF
TRBJ1-1	.	TRBV6-1	CASSELTVNTEAFF
TRBJ2-3	.	TRBV5-4	CASSLEGAPSTDTQYF
TRBJ2-3	.	TRBV30	CAWSVGTSGITDTQYF
TRBJ1-1	.	TRBV4-3	CASSRKEDTEAFF
TRBJ2-3	few	TRBV2	CASTGQGGTDTQYF
TRBJ2-7	.	TRBV5-1	CASSSLSQGYEQYF
TRBJ1-1	.	TRBV29-1	CSATPAGGEAFF
TRBJ2-7	.	TRBV13	CASSLVPGYEQYF
TRBJ2-1	.	TRBV7-8	CASSHAGRNAGEQFF
TRBJ2-2	once	TRBV7-3	CASSLQSAGNTGELFF
TRBJ2-2	.	TRBV7-2	CASSLAGVNTGELFF
TRBJ1-5	.	TRBV18	CASSPDQGTINQPQHF
TRBJ2-7	.	TRBV28	CASSGGSSYEQYF
TRBJ1-2	many	TRBV29-1	CSVSGQTYGYTF
TRBJ1-1	.	TRBV6-5	CASSYSGEGVTEAFF
TRBJ1-1	.	TRBV18	CASSSRQGEGEAFF
TRBJ2-1	once	TRBV18	CASSASSYNEQFF
TRBJ2-7	.	TRBV6-1	CASSEQGQGSGYEQYF
TRBJ2-1	.	TRBV7-2	CASSLATGGNEQFF
TRBJ1-5	.	TRBV7-9	CASSLEITANDLNQPQHF
TRBJ1-4	.	TRBV30	CAWSVVRGAEKLFF